The 13 T cell receptor beta chains presented below share a single source sample, sequenced in a study of siplizumab effects on memory and regulatory T cells (dated by TCRdb to about 2019). Library generation was performed with the immunoSEQ multiplex PCR assay. The clones in this table, taken by TCRdb from immuneACCESS, are in-frame only. Not every clone is retained; where verified, under half of the shortfall comes from an unresolved V gene, and the cause of the rest is unknown. The sample contains about 91,000 clones, roughly 93% of them found a single time. Around 6.5% of the sample is in the top ten clones. Sequenced sample: CD8+ T cells sorted from blood. Source of these receptors: a human donor in good health.

V and J are TRBV5-6 and TRBJ2-3; 8 bases fit TRBD1. Germline V gene lookup returns CDR1 SGHDT and CDR2 YYEEEE. Trimming took 0 bases from V and 0 from J; bases not matched to a gene: 6. CDR3 length: 17 residues. CDR3 DNA sequence: TGTGCCAGCAGCTTGGGACAGGGGTTAACGAGCACAGATACGCAGTATTTT. This sequence encodes CASSLGQGLTSTDTQYF.

The chain has TRBV4-1 and TRBJ1-2, with TRBD1 identical over 7 bases. J gave up 6 bases and V 2 bases, and 12 bases lay outside the gene matches. CDR1 is MGHRA, CDR2 YSYEKL, per germline. The CDR3 totals 16 residues. For the CDR3, the DNA is TGCGCCAGCAGCCAACTTGGATCCCAGGGGGGTAATGGCTACACCTTC. Encoded protein: CASSQLGSQGGNGYTF.

Comments on this clone: The identical CDR3 is also encoded by other nucleotide sequences in the sample. The gene calls are TRBV7-9 and TRBJ2-7; 8 bases align to TRBD2. CDR1 and CDR2 from the germline V gene are SEHNR and FQNEAQ (reference sequence). J gave up 1 base and V 0 bases, and 2 bases lay outside the gene matches. This CDR3 has 15 residues. The CDR3 DNA is TGTGCCAGCAGCTTAGCGGGCGGGGGGTCCTACGAGCAGTACTTC. Amino acids: CASSLAGGGSYEQYF.

The chain joins TRBV7-3 to TRBJ2-1; the match to TRBD1 covers 7 bases. This CDR3 spans 14 amino acids. Germline V gene data show CDR1 as SGHTA and CDR2 as FQGTGA. V dropped 2 bases and J dropped 5; count of bases not matched to a gene: 3. The CDR3 loop reads CASSLEGTDNEQFF. For the CDR3, the DNA is TGTGCCAGCAGCTTAGAAGGGACAGACAATGAGCAGTTCTTC.

The CDR3 region is CASSVGQGESHEQYF. CDR3 coding DNA: TGTGCCAGCAGCGTGGGTCAGGGGGAGTCCCACGAGCAGTACTTC. The chain couples TRBV9 to TRBJ2-7; 7 bases map to TRBD1. V shed 2 bases, J shed 5 bases, and the junction held 10 bases outside the gene matches. CDR3 length equals 15 residues. CDR1 is SGDLS, CDR2 YYNGEE, per germline. Together with reference TRBV9 and TRBJ2-7, the CDR3 gives the full variable domain: DSGVTQTPKHLITATGQRVTLRCSPRSGDLSVYWYQQSLDQGLQFLIQYYNGEERAKGNILERFSAQQFPDLHSELNLSSLELGDSALYFCASSVGQGESHEQYFGPGTRLTVT.

J is TRBJ1-2 and V is TRBV15; D is perhaps TRBD1 (6 bases). Trimming removed 0 bases at V and 9 bases at J, with 11 bases between. Germline V gene sequence: CDR1 LNHNV, CDR2 YYDKDF (reference sequence). This CDR3 comprises 13 residues. CDR3 sequence: CATSRDLGGRYTF. As DNA, the CDR3 is TGTGCCACCAGCAGAGATTTGGGGGGGCGCTACACCTTC.

The genes are TRBV2 and TRBJ2-5; 12 bases agree with TRBD2. The ends lost 7 bases at V and 5 bases at J; junction bases unmatched: 8. The CDR3 sequence is 15 residues long. Germline CDR1 and CDR2: SNHLY and FYNNEI. In nucleotides, the CDR3 is TGTGCCAGCAAGGTTTGGACTAGCGGGGCGGAGACCCAGTACTTC. It encodes CASKVWTSGAETQYF. The whole variable domain, remainder taken from reference TRBV2 and TRBJ2-5, is EPEVTQTPSHQVTQMGQEVILRCVPISNHLYFYWYRQILGQKVEFLVSFYNNEISEKSEIFDDQFSVERPDGSNFTLKIRSTKLEDSAMYFCASKVWTSGAETQYFGPGTRLLVL.

The gene calls are TRBV5-6 and TRBJ2-5; 7 bases agree with TRBD2. V was pared by 4 bases and J by 4 bases, with 19 bases of the junction left unmatched. In germline, CDR1 is SGHDT, CDR2 YYEEEE. The length of the CDR3 is 18 residues. Written as DNA, the CDR3 is TGTGCCAGCAGCCCTCTTGGGTGGCGCGGGGGTGCGGGAGAGACCCAGTACTTC. As protein: CASSPLGWRGGAGETQYF.

This sequence joins TRBV27 and TRBJ2-3; no firm D call. Germline V gene lookup returns CDR1 MNHEY and CDR2 SMNVEV (reference sequence). V was pared by 5 bases and J by 2 bases, with 8 bases between. The CDR3 is 13 residues long. CDR3 sequence (DNA): TGTGCCAGCAGTAGGATACCCACAGATACGCAGTATTTT. Its protein is CASSRIPTDTQYF.

The genes are TRBV6-1 and TRBJ1-1; the match to TRBD1 covers 10 bases. CDR1 MNHNS and CDR2 SASEGT come from the germline V gene. The length of the CDR3 is 16 residues. J was trimmed by 4 bases and V by 3 bases; bases with no gene match: 8. CDR3 in amino acids: CASSDTPGQGSTEAFF. CDR3 coding DNA: TGTGCCAGCAGTGATACCCCGGGACAGGGGAGCACTGAAGCTTTCTTT.

The table lists this clone with a count of one. The chain couples TRBV5-1 to TRBJ2-3; TRBD1 is a possible D gene (5 bases). CDR3 length equals 13 residues. Deletions cut 0 bases from V and 3 bases from J, with 5 bases between. Germline V CDR1 and CDR2: SGHRS, YFSETQ. CDR3 loop: CASSLDRTDTQYF. The DNA for the CDR3 is TGCGCCAGCAGCTTGGACAGGACAGATACGCAGTATTTT.

This chain uses TRBV20-1 with TRBJ1-2; no clear D gene. Between the trimmed V and J ends, which lost 3 bases and 9 bases, there was a span of 11 bases. This CDR3 is built from 11 residues. Germline loops: CDR1 DFQATT, CDR2 SNEGSKA (reference sequence). The CDR3, as DNA: TGCAGTGCTAGGCCCGGATGGAGCTACACCTTC. Protein product: CSARPGWSYTF.

This clone was counted once. The chain employs TRBV25-1 and TRBJ2-7; 12 nucleotides line up with TRBD1. There are 15 residues in the CDR3. V was clipped by 4 bases and J by 7 bases; unmatched bases: 8. Germline CDR1 is MGHDK and CDR2 is SYGVNS. The CDR3 DNA sequence: TGTGCCAGCAGTGGGGGGACAGGGGGCCCTCGGGAGCAGTACTTC. Translation gives CASSGGTGGPREQYF.